The 22 T cell receptor beta chains listed next were all sequenced from one sample in a study of Ad26.COV2.S vaccination and SARS-CoV-2 variants. Generated by immunoSEQ multiplex PCR, the TCRdb table keeps only in-frame clones and is missing some. The sample consists of over 200,000 clones, 85% to 90% of them appearing once. Specified treatment: 15 to 20 received Ad26.COV2.S at low or high dose, single or two shots; roughly five received placebo; per-sample allocation not given. Sampling occurred on day 63 after the first vaccine or placebo injection. The sample was peripheral blood, taken in a trial of Ad26.COV2.S vaccine versus placebo. All receptors come from a person aged 18-60 years who received the Ad26.COV2.S COVID-19 vaccine or a placebo.

V usage is TRBV19 and J usage is TRBJ2-3; TRBD2 agrees at 11 bases. The CDR3 sequence is 19 residues long. CDR1 is LNHDA and CDR2 is SQIVND in the germline V gene (reference sequence). After removal of 4 bases from V and 0 bases from J, the junction contained 12 bases not matched to a gene. In nucleotides, the CDR3 is TGTGCCAGTAGTAGGCCTAGCGGGGGGCCCTCCCATAGCACAGATACGCAGTATTTT. Translation gives CASSRPSGGPSHSTDTQYF.

V usage is TRBV21-1 and J usage is TRBJ1-3. TRBV21-1 is tagged as a pseudogene. CDR3 length: 18 residues. CDR3 coding DNA: TGTGCCAGCAGCAAATTGGATCGCGGGGTTTTCTCTGGAAACACCATATATTTT. This sequence encodes CASSKLDRGVFSGNTIYF.

V usage is TRBV7-2 and J usage is TRBJ2-7, with D possibly being TRBD2 (6 bases). The CDR3 has 15 amino acids. Trimming left V 2 bases short and J 2 bases short, with 13 bases between. The germline V gene encodes CDR1 SGHTA and CDR2 FQGNSA. CDR3 nucleotide sequence: TGTGCCAGCAGCTTACTGGCGGGACTGACCTACGAGCAGTACTTC. Translated: CASSLLAGLTYEQYF.

The genes are TRBV3-1 (or the pseudogene TRBV3-2) and TRBJ2-6, with D uncertain. Germline loops: CDR1 LGHDT, CDR2 YNNKEL (reference sequence). Trimming left V 4 bases short and J 0 bases short, with 4 bases between. This CDR3 spans 14 amino acids. CDR3 nucleotide sequence: TGTGCCAGCAGCCTACTCTCTGGGGCCAACGTCCTGACTTTC. Its protein is CASSLLSGANVLTF.

The chain links TRBV3-1 (or the pseudogene TRBV3-2) to TRBJ1-2; tentatively, D is TRBD1 (5 bases). The CDR3 spans 14 residues. Germline V gives CDR1 LGHDT, CDR2 YNNKEL (reference sequence). Trimming left V 2 bases short and J 8 bases short, with 15 bases between. CDR3 bases: TGTGCCAGCAGCCAACCCTTCCCGGGGCCAGGCTACACCTTC. It yields the protein CASSQPFPGPGYTF.

The CDR3 protein is CASSPPGTVNTEAFF. For the CDR3, the DNA is TGTGCCAGCAGCCCCCCCGGTACGGTAAACACTGAAGCTTTCTTT. The chain links TRBV11-3 to TRBJ1-1, with D unclear. Germline values: CDR1 SGHNT, CDR2 YENEEA. Trimming left V 5 bases short and J 2 bases short, with 15 bases between. There are 15 residues in the CDR3.

This chain connects TRBV28 to TRBJ1-4, with TRBD1 matching 8 bases. The CDR3 length is 17 residues. In germline, CDR1 is MDHEN, CDR2 SYDVKM. The ends lost 4 bases at V and 0 bases at J; junction bases unmatched: 7. CDR3 sequence: CASSSRDRGATNEKLFF. The CDR3 coding sequence is TGTGCCAGCAGTTCAAGAGACAGGGGTGCAACTAATGAAAAACTGTTTTTT.

This chain connects TRBV19 to TRBJ1-2; maybe TRBD1 (6 bases). In germline, CDR1 is LNHDA, CDR2 SQIVND (reference sequence). V was pared by 1 base and J by 5 bases, with 17 bases between. This CDR3 spans 16 amino acids. DNA for the CDR3: TGTGCCAGTAGTATAGGCTTCCTCCGGGACAAATATGGCTACACCTTC. Translated, it gives CASSIGFLRDKYGYTF. The whole variable domain, remainder taken from reference TRBV19 and TRBJ1-2, is DGGITQSPKYLFRKEGQNVTLSCEQNLNHDAMYWYRQDPGQGLRLIYYSQIVNDFQKGDIAEGYSVSREKKESFPLTVTSAQKNPTAFYLCASSIGFLRDKYGYTFGSGTRLTVV.

The chain combines TRBV19 with TRBJ2-7; no clear D. The CDR3 has 14 amino acids. CDR1 is LNHDA, CDR2 SQIVND, per germline (reference sequence). V dropped 6 bases and J dropped 0 bases, with 12 bases sitting between them. The DNA for the CDR3 is TGTGCCAGTAGCGCGGCCATCAGCTCCTACGAGCAGTACTTC. It yields the protein CASSAAISSYEQYF.

The rearrangement links TRBV28 to TRBJ1-3; D might be TRBD1 (5 bases). The CDR3 length is 14 residues. Trimming cost V 3 bases and J 2 bases, with 8 bases left between them. Germline assignment: CDR1 MDHEN and CDR2 SYDVKM. The CDR3 loop reads CASSFGATGNTIYF. The CDR3 DNA reads TGTGCCAGCAGTTTCGGGGCAACTGGAAACACCATATATTTT.

The chain carries TRBV18 and TRBJ1-1; D gene ambiguous. V lost 3 bases and J lost 4, with 12 bases in between. CDR3 size: 14 residues. Germline-derived CDR1 and CDR2 are KGHSH and LQKENI. The CDR3 DNA reads as TGTGCCAGCTCACCTACCTATGGGGTCACTGAAGCTTTCTTT. It codes for CASSPTYGVTEAFF.

The chain recombines TRBV28 with TRBJ1-1; D remains ambiguous. Germline values: CDR1 MDHEN, CDR2 SYDVKM. The CDR3 loop spans 14 amino acids. The V and J ends lost 5 bases and 0 bases respectively, with 10 bases between them. This chain's CDR3 is CASSPERVNTEAFF. The DNA of the CDR3 is TGTGCCAGCAGTCCGGAAAGAGTGAACACTGAAGCTTTCTTT.

The chain carries TRBV4-3 and TRBJ2-7, with a tentative D call TRBD1 (5 bases). The CDR3 runs to 13 residues. V was pared by 1 base and J by 7 bases, with 11 bases between. Looked up from germline, CDR1 is LGHNA and CDR2 is YSLEER. In DNA form, the CDR3 reads TGCGCCAGCAGCCAAGGGGGCACCCTTGAGCAGTACTTC. Translating gives CASSQGGTLEQYF.

The count of this clone is one. The V call is TRBV28, the J call TRBJ2-5; 8 bases map to TRBD2. The V and J ends lost 3 bases and 4 bases, in that order; junction bases with no gene match: 4. There are 14 residues in the CDR3. The germline gives CDR1 MDHEN, CDR2 SYDVKM. CDR3 region: CASSFSGRVETQYF. Here the CDR3 DNA reads TGTGCCAGCAGTTTTTCCGGGAGGGTAGAGACCCAGTACTTC.

The genes are TRBV28 and TRBJ2-5; 10 bases are shared with TRBD2. V was clipped by 7 bases and J by 7 bases; unmatched bases: 12. This CDR3 region has 15 residues. Germline CDR1 and CDR2: MDHEN and SYDVKM. CDR3 sequence reads: CASTSSGGGVGTQYF. The CDR3 DNA reads TGTGCCAGCACCTCTAGCGGGGGCGGCGTCGGGACCCAGTACTTC.

J is TRBJ1-1 and V is TRBV7-2; D is possibly TRBD1 (6 bases). The V gene lost 5 bases and the J gene lost 0 bases, with 10 bases spanning the gap. CDR1 SGHTA and CDR2 FQGNSA come from the germline V gene. The CDR3 runs to 14 residues. The DNA for the CDR3 is TGTGCCAGCAGCCCGGGACAAGTGAACACTGAAGCTTTCTTT. Protein product: CASSPGQVNTEAFF.

The chain couples TRBV7-8 to TRBJ2-7; the D is unclear. The CDR3 contains 14 residues. From germline, CDR1 is SGHVS and CDR2 FQNEAQ. V gave up 6 bases and J gave up 2 bases, with 14 bases separating them. The CDR3 nucleotides read TGTGCCAGCAGTCCCCCCAGGATCCCCTACGAGCAGTACTTC. The encoded protein is CASSPPRIPYEQYF.

CDR3 amino acids: CASSRTTNSYEQYF. Written as DNA, the CDR3 is TGTGCCAGCAGTCGCACGACCAACTCCTACGAGCAGTACTTC. This chain connects TRBV6-5 to TRBJ2-7; D unclear. Germline CDR1 MNHEY, CDR2 SVGAGI. The CDR3 extends over 14 amino acids. V was pared by 5 bases and J by 0 bases, with 11 bases between.

This sequence joins TRBV7-8 and TRBJ2-1; no reliable D call. The CDR3 is made up of 14 amino acids. Deletions cut 5 bases from V and 7 bases from J, with 15 bases between. The germline CDR1 and CDR2 sequences are SGHVS and FQNEAQ. CDR3 DNA sequence: TGTGCCAGCAGCCACCGAGAGCTGGGAAATGAGCAGTTCTTC. Its translation is CASSHRELGNEQFF.

CDR3 DNA: TGTGCCAGCAGTCGGATGACTAGCGGAGGGAGCTACGAGCAGTACTTC. It is translated as CASSRMTSGGSYEQYF. This sequence joins TRBV27 and TRBJ2-7; TRBD2 matches 9 bases. This CDR3 has 16 residues. Germline V gene data show CDR1 as MNHEY and CDR2 as SMNVEV (reference sequence). The trim removed 5 bases at V and 3 bases at J, leaving 11 bases unmatched.

The gene calls are TRBV7-9 and TRBJ1-1; D is unresolved. The germline gives CDR1 SEHNR, CDR2 FQNEAQ (reference sequence). The CDR3 runs to 12 residues. With 5 bases removed from V and 5 bases from J, the gap between germline ends came to 9 bases. CDR3 amino acids: CASSGRLTEAFF. The CDR3 DNA is TGTGCCAGCAGCGGACGCCTAACTGAAGCTTTCTTT.

The rearrangement joins TRBV7-2 to TRBJ2-7; 8 bases align to TRBD1. V lost 3 bases and J lost 2; bases outside the gene matches: 3. Germline V gene sequence: CDR1 SGHTA, CDR2 FQGNSA. The CDR3 sequence is 14 residues long. The CDR3 bases are TGTGCCAGCAGCTTGGGACAGGAGCCCTACGAGCAGTACTTC. Amino acids: CASSLGQEPYEQYF.